What follows is one T cell receptor (beta chain) and its context. This entry comes from a study of blood T cell repertoires in COVID-19. Study-wide background: Sample material is recorded as cDNA or gDNA derived from T cells, B-cell-depleted T cells, or PBMCs.

Original handling: By means of reference gene primer amplification, nucleated cell counts were estimated. Clones were sequenced by immunoSEQ multiplex PCR, and TCRdb holds only the in-frame ones, with some missing. That table is the source of V, J and clone size, and D and trimming were worked out from the DNA. The data hold about 70,000 clones, with around 83% observed a single time. Germline V lookup: CDR1 SGHRS, CDR2 YFSETQ. The CDR3 spans 15 residues. V lost 0 bases and J lost 6, with 16 bases in between. The sample comprised peripheral blood. This rearrangement joins TRBV5-1 to TRBJ2-7; D is perhaps TRBD1 (6 bases). This sequence was found in a man between 65 and 85 years old with active COVID-19. CDR3 nucleotides: TGCGCCAGCAGCTTGGCCGTGGGGGCGCGCACCGAGCAGTACTTC. Residues: CASSLAVGARTEQYF.